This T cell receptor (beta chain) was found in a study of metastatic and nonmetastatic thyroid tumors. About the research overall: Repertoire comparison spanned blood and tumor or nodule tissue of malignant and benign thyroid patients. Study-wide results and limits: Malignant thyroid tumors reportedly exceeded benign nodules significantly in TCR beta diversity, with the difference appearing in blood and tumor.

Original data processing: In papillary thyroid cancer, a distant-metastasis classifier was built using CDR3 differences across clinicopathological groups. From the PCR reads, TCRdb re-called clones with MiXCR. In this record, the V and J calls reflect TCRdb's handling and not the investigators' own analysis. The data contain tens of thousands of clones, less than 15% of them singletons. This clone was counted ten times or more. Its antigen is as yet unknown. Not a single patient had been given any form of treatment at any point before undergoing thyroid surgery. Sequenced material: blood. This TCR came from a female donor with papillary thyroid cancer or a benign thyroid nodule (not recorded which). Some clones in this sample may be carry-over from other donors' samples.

The CDR3 DNA follows: TGTGCCAGCAGTTCGGGGATCGGGGAGACGAACACTGAAGCTTTCTTT. Its protein product is CASSSGIGETNTEAFF. The chain recombines TRBV27 with TRBJ1-1; D is unresolved. The CDR3 is 16 amino acids. Germline CDR1 and CDR2: MNHEY and SMNVEV (reference sequence). V lost 4 bases and J 1 base, leaving 16 bases between the germline ends.